These 2 T cell receptor beta chains originate from one sample sequenced in a study of cytomegalovirus exposure and HLA in healthy donors. The PCR had 60 Vbeta and 13 Jbeta primers. Measured with immunoSEQ multiplex PCR; TCRdb has only the in-frame clones, and not every one. The sample yields 200,000 or so clones, 82% seen once. Source material: PBMCs. The receptors shown here come from a boy between 2 and 10 years old in good health and CMV-seronegative.

This clone appeared a single time. This chain joins TRBV19 and TRBJ1-5; TRBD1 agrees at 7 bases. The CDR3 runs 15 residues. After removal of 5 bases from V and 1 base from J, the junction contained 5 bases not matched to a gene. In germline, CDR1 is LNHDA, CDR2 SQIVND (reference sequence). In DNA, the CDR3 is TGTGCCAGTAGTTCCCTGGACAGGAGCAATCAGCCCCAGCATTTT. Translating gives CASSSLDRSNQPQHF.

The rearrangement uses TRBV6-1 and TRBJ1-5; TRBD1 agrees at 10 bases. V trimming: 5 bases; J trimming: 3 bases; junction bases outside the gene matches: 4. The V gene's germline CDR1 is MNHNS and CDR2 SASEGT. The CDR3 totals 15 residues. This CDR3 reads CASSRQGADNQPQHF. The DNA for the CDR3 is TGTGCCAGCAGTAGACAGGGGGCCGACAATCAGCCCCAGCATTTT.